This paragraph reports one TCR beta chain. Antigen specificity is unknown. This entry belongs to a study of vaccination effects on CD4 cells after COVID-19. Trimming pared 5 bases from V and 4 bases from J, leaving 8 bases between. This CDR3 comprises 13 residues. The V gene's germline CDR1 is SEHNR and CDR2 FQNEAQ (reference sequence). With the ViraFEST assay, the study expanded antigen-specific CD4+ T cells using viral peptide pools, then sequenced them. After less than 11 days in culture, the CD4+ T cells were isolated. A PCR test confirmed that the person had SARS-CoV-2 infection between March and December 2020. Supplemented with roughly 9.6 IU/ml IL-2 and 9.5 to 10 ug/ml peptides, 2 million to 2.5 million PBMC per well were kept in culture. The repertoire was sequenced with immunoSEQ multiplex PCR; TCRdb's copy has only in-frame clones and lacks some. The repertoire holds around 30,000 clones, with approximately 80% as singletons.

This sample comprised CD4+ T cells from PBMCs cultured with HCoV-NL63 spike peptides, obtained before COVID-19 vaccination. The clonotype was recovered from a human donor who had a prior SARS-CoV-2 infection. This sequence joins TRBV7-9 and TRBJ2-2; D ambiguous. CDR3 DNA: TGTGCCAGCAGCCGTGGAACCACCGGGGAGCTGTTTTTT. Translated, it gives CASSRGTTGELFF. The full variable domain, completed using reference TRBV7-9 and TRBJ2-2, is DTGVSQNPRHKITKRGQNVTFRCDPISEHNRLYWYRQTLGQGPEFLTYFQNEAQLEKSRLLSDRFSAERPKGSFSTLEIQRTEQGDSAMYLCASSRGTTGELFFGEGSRLTVL.